Below are 23 T cell receptor beta chains sequenced from a single sample in a study of cytomegalovirus exposure and HLA in healthy donors. Primers: 60 Vbeta forward and 13 Jbeta reverse. Clones were read by immunoSEQ multiplex PCR, and TCRdb kept only the in-frame ones, dropping some. Among fewer than 110,000 clones listed, over 70% were seen once. The sample comprised PBMCs. Source of these receptors: a man aged 30 to 39 in good health and CMV-seronegative.

This clone was counted only a few times. The chain uses TRBV4-1 and TRBJ2-7; D is unclear. This CDR3 is built from 14 residues. Trimming stripped 0 bases from V and 1 base from J, with 7 bases between. Germline V gene sequence: CDR1 MGHRA, CDR2 YSYEKL. CDR3: CASSQEGFSYEQYF. The CDR3, as DNA: TGCGCCAGCAGCCAAGAGGGCTTTTCCTACGAGCAGTACTTC.

The gene calls are TRBV6-5 and TRBJ1-4; D gene ambiguous. CDR3 length equals 16 residues. Between the trimmed V and J ends, which lost 0 bases and 7 bases, there was a span of 15 bases. The germline V gene encodes CDR1 MNHEY and CDR2 SVGAGI. CDR3 sequence (DNA): TGTGCCAGCAGTTACTCGATTGGAGGCCGTGCTGAAAAACTGTTTTTT. Its translation is CASSYSIGGRAEKLFF.

V and J are TRBV30 and TRBJ1-2, with D maybe TRBD1 (5 bases). Germline CDR1 and CDR2: GTSNPN and SVGIG (reference sequence). Trimming removed 1 base at V and 1 base at J, with 16 bases between. The CDR3 contains 16 residues. In DNA, the CDR3 is TGTGCCTGGAGTGAGGGAGGGGCAGGTCATAACTATGGCTACACCTTC. This codes for CAWSEGGAGHNYGYTF.

The rearrangement uses TRBV10-3 and TRBJ1-1; 7 nucleotides match TRBD1. CDR1 ENHRY and CDR2 SYGVKD come from the germline V gene. The CDR3 has 13 amino acids. V was clipped by 6 bases and J by 4 bases; unmatched bases: 5. Here the CDR3 reads CAISETGSTEAFF. The DNA for the CDR3 is TGTGCCATCAGCGAGACAGGGAGCACTGAAGCTTTCTTT.

This sequence joins TRBV6-5 and TRBJ2-1, with TRBD2 identical over 7 bases. The CDR3 is 15 amino acids. V was clipped by 0 bases and J by 7 bases; unmatched bases: 6. In germline, CDR1 is MNHEY, CDR2 SVGAGI. The CDR3: CASSYSFEGGNEQFF. The CDR3 coding sequence is TGTGCCAGCAGTTACTCGTTTGAGGGAGGGAATGAGCAGTTCTTC.

The chain carries TRBV6-5 and TRBJ2-1; 11 bases are a match to TRBD1. V gave up 4 bases and J gave up 9 bases; unmatched junction bases: 5. CDR1 MNHEY and CDR2 SVGAGI come from the germline V gene. This CDR3 is 14 amino acids long. Here the CDR3 reads CASSSGTGGREQFF. CDR3 nucleotide sequence: TGTGCCAGCAGTTCAGGGACAGGGGGTCGTGAGCAGTTCTTC.

The V and J genes are TRBV20-1 and TRBJ1-4, with no clear D. Germline CDR1 DFQATT, CDR2 SNEGSKA (reference sequence). Trimming removed 5 bases from V and 7 bases from J, with 8 bases in between. The CDR3 runs to 11 residues. CDR3 DNA: TGCAGTGCTGGCCCTGGTGAAAAACTGTTTTTT. This codes for CSAGPGEKLFF.

The rearrangement uses TRBV5-4 and TRBJ2-3, with 9 bases matching TRBD1. Per the germline V gene, CDR1 is SGHNT and CDR2 is YYREEE (reference sequence). With 4 bases clipped from V and 0 bases from J, the junction kept 3 bases outside the gene matches. CDR3 length: 15 amino acids. The CDR3 spells CASSLTGGSTDTQYF. DNA for the CDR3: TGTGCCAGCAGCCTTACAGGGGGCAGCACAGATACGCAGTATTTT.

The chain couples TRBV6-1 to TRBJ1-5; D gene uncertain. Per the germline V gene, CDR1 is MNHNS and CDR2 is SASEGT. CDR3 length: 14 residues. Trimming took off 3 bases at V and 5 bases at J, with 11 bases between the two ends. The CDR3 is CASSDLWSDQPQHF. DNA of the CDR3: TGTGCCAGCAGTGACTTATGGAGCGATCAGCCCCAGCATTTT.

J is TRBJ2-5 and V is TRBV6-5; 8 bases fit TRBD2. The V and J ends lost 4 bases and 4 bases, in that order; junction bases with no gene match: 8. In germline, CDR1 is MNHEY, CDR2 SVGAGI. The CDR3 is made up of 15 amino acids. CDR3 sequence: CASSLTRLAGETQYF. CDR3 DNA: TGTGCCAGCAGTTTGACTCGGCTAGCGGGAGAGACCCAGTACTTC.

The CDR3 coding sequence is TGTGCCAGCAGCCGAGGGGGGGCAGACTATGGCTACACCTTC. Its translation: CASSRGGADYGYTF. The chain has TRBV7-6 and TRBJ1-2; D is perhaps TRBD1 (6 bases). Germline V gene data show CDR1 as SGHVS and CDR2 as FNYEAQ. The CDR3 is 14 amino acids. Deletions cut 5 bases from V and 3 bases from J, with 13 bases between.

The rearrangement joins TRBV18 to TRBJ2-2; possibly TRBD2 for D (5 bases). The CDR3 has 16 amino acids. Germline CDR1 KGHSH, CDR2 LQKENI. V was trimmed by 0 bases and J by 2 bases, leaving 10 bases between them. The CDR3 nucleotides read TGTGCCAGCTCACCACCGGCGGGCCCTAACACCGGGGAGCTGTTTTTT. Encoded protein: CASSPPAGPNTGELFF.

The rearrangement uses TRBV16 and TRBJ1-2, with D uncertain. Trimming pared 0 bases from V and 3 bases from J, leaving 5 bases between. Germline assignment: CDR1 KGHSY and CDR2 FQNENV. This CDR3 region has 13 residues. CDR3: CASSQSRDYGYTF. CDR3 DNA: TGTGCCAGCAGCCAATCCCGGGACTATGGCTACACCTTC. Looking up the rest from reference TRBV16 and TRBJ1-2 gives the full variable domain: GEEVAQTPKHLVRGEGQKAKLYCAPIKGHSYVFWYQQVLKNEFKFLISFQNENVFDETGMPKERFSAKCLPNSPCSLEIQATKLEDSAVYFCASSQSRDYGYTFGSGTRLTVV.

The gene calls are TRBV19 and TRBJ2-7; tentative D call: TRBD1 (5 bases). Germline V lookup: CDR1 LNHDA, CDR2 SQIVND (reference sequence). Trimming left V 5 bases short and J 5 bases short, with 13 bases between. The CDR3 spans 13 residues. The CDR3 spells CASSHGHPNEQYF. The CDR3 DNA reads TGTGCCAGTAGTCACGGACACCCTAACGAGCAGTACTTC. The full variable domain, its missing parts supplied by reference TRBV19 and TRBJ2-7, is DGGITQSPKYLFRKEGQNVTLSCEQNLNHDAMYWYRQDPGQGLRLIYYSQIVNDFQKGDIAEGYSVSREKKESFPLTVTSAQKNPTAFYLCASSHGHPNEQYFGPGTRLTVT.

V is TRBV6-5 and J is TRBJ1-1; TRBD1 might be the D (6 bases). Germline CDR1 MNHEY, CDR2 SVGAGI. The V end was cut by 6 bases, the J end by 7 bases, with 18 bases between. The CDR3 is 14 residues long. This chain's CDR3 is CASRGWGGPLEAFF. Here the CDR3 DNA reads TGTGCCAGCAGGGGCTGGGGGGGCCCCCTTGAAGCTTTCTTT.

This sequence joins TRBV14 and TRBJ2-7; 11 bases are a match to TRBD2. The ends lost 5 bases at V and 3 bases at J; junction bases unmatched: 6. This CDR3 region has 15 residues. CDR1 is SGHDN, CDR2 FVKESK, per germline. For the CDR3, the DNA is TGTGCCAGCAGCGCTAGCGGGAGGTCTATCTACGAGCAGTACTTC. Translating gives CASSASGRSIYEQYF.

This clone was found a few times. V and J are TRBV4-2 and TRBJ2-3; the D gene is possibly TRBD2 (6 bases). The V end lost 1 base, the J end lost 6 bases, and 11 bases lay between the germline ends. This CDR3 contains 14 residues. The germline gives CDR1 LGHNA, CDR2 YNFKEQ. The chain's CDR3 is CASSQGGGADTQYF. The CDR3 DNA reads as TGTGCCAGCAGCCAAGGGGGAGGCGCGGATACGCAGTATTTT.

This chain links TRBV7-2 with TRBJ2-3; D not certain. This CDR3 contains 14 residues. V gave up 4 bases and J gave up 6 bases, with 14 bases separating them. Looked up from germline, CDR1 is SGHTA and CDR2 is FQGNSA. For the CDR3, the DNA is TGTGCCAGCAGCTCCCCCCCACATTGGGATACGCAGTATTTT. This sequence encodes CASSSPPHWDTQYF.

This chain uses TRBV5-4 with TRBJ2-2; TRBD2 aligns across 7 bases. After removal of 1 base from V and 4 bases from J, the junction contained 7 bases not matched to a gene. This CDR3 is built from 16 residues. Per germline, CDR1 SGHNT and CDR2 YYREEE (reference sequence). In DNA form, the CDR3 reads TGTGCCAGCAGCTTGCCGGGAGGTTGGGCCACCGGGGAGCTGTTTTTT. This encodes CASSLPGGWATGELFF. The full variable domain, with the rest looked up from reference TRBV5-4 and TRBJ2-2, is ETGVTQSPTHLIKTRGQQVTLRCSSQSGHNTVSWYQQALGQGPQFIFQYYREEENGRGNFPPRFSGLQFPNYSSELNVNALELDDSALYLCASSLPGGWATGELFFGEGSRLTVL.

This chain uses TRBV6-5 with TRBJ1-1, with 10 bases aligning to TRBD1. Unmatched junction bases numbered 0, after V lost 2 bases and J lost 3 bases. This CDR3 has 14 residues. Germline assignment: CDR1 MNHEY and CDR2 SVGAGI. CDR3 DNA sequence: TGTGCCAGCAGTTACGACAGGGGGCACACTGAAGCTTTCTTT. Residues: CASSYDRGHTEAFF.

The chain has TRBV5-1 and TRBJ2-3, with 11 bases lining up with TRBD2. V lost 0 bases, J lost 4 bases, and 4 bases stayed unmatched. Germline CDR1 reads SGHRS; CDR2 reads YFSETQ. The CDR3 totals 16 residues. This CDR3 is CASSLDSGGAADTQYF. The DNA for the CDR3 is TGCGCCAGCAGCTTGGATAGCGGGGGGGCCGCAGATACGCAGTATTTT.

The rearrangement links TRBV27 to TRBJ2-1; 11 bases line up with TRBD1. The V and J ends lost 4 bases and 8 bases, in that order; junction bases with no gene match: 7. The CDR3 spans 15 residues. Germline CDR1 reads MNHEY; CDR2 reads SMNVEV (reference sequence). CDR3 in DNA: TGTGCCAGCAGTTACCGGACAGGGGGCTTGGATGAGCAGTTCTTC. Amino acids: CASSYRTGGLDEQFF.

The chain combines TRBV25-1 with TRBJ2-5; TRBD2 matches at 8 bases. The end of the DNA aligns better with TRBJ2-7, so the J call may be wrong. Germline V gene sequence: CDR1 MGHDK, CDR2 SYGVNS. The CDR3 consists of 15 residues. For the CDR3, the DNA is TGTGCCAGCAGGCAATCGGGGGGGGAGTACTACGAGCAGTACTTC. Translated: CASRQSGGEYYEQYF.